The rows below give T cell receptor beta chains drawn from one sample of a study of blood T cell repertoires in COVID-19. Sequenced by immunoSEQ multiplex PCR; TCRdb stores in-frame clones only, minus some. The data hold 70,000 to 85,000 clones, with around 80% observed a single time. Material for sequencing was peripheral blood. The receptors come from a man between 60 and 70 years old with acute or convalescent COVID-19. Both conserved end residues are trimmed from each CDR3. Each record gives: J gene, V gene, CDR3 protein.

TRBJ1-1	TRBV12-3/TRBV12-4	ASKLQGATEAF
TRBJ2-1	TRBV7-2	ASSLDPGSYEQF
TRBJ2-3	TRBV3-1/TRBV3-2	ASSFRGLAQDTQY
TRBJ1-1	TRBV7-9	ASSLETGGNTEAF
TRBJ1-2	TRBV9	ASSSRGSENYGYT
TRBJ2-7	TRBV3-1/TRBV3-2	ASSSLSSYEQY
TRBJ2-7	TRBV7-8	ASSVRLAVPDEQY
TRBJ2-2	TRBV12-3/TRBV12-4	ARKGGEARGAV
TRBJ2-7	TRBV11-3	ASSLGSSSYEQY
TRBJ2-5	TRBV24-1	ATSDSGRQETQY
TRBJ2-1	TRBV11-3	ASSDRTGGNEQF
TRBJ1-2	TRBV19	ASSRDRGRGGYT
TRBJ1-1	TRBV28	ASRGSMNTEAF
TRBJ2-5	TRBV7-2	ASSPFSGQETQY
TRBJ2-4	TRBV28	ASSLGHPKVKNIQY
TRBJ2-6	TRBV5-5	ASSLPGDASGNGANVLT
TRBJ2-3	TRBV28	ASSLLARSTDTQY
TRBJ2-3	TRBV29-1	SVRDFSGTDTQY
TRBJ2-7	TRBV19	ASSPARDPLDEQY
TRBJ2-7	TRBV7-9	ASSKDGSLSYEQY
TRBJ1-1	TRBV16	ASSQSWGETEAF
TRBJ1-1	TRBV21-1	ASSKAGVRTEAF
TRBJ1-5	TRBV19	ASSILTGGNQPQH
TRBJ1-1	TRBV28	ASSSEGIMNTEAF
TRBJ2-5	TRBV7-2	ASSRGTGRETQY
TRBJ2-3	TRBV5-4	ASSRTSGGPDTQY
TRBJ2-5	TRBV5-1	ASSLQGGMLGETQY
TRBJ1-6	TRBV18	ASSPSGQSSPLH
TRBJ1-1	TRBV4-1	ASSQGQDRITEAF
TRBJ2-6	TRBV5-1	ASSLVVLGAGANVLT
TRBJ2-3	TRBV7-9	ASSFDEADTQY
TRBJ1-2	TRBV7-2	ASSLRMLQKGDGYT
TRBJ2-7	TRBV6-6	ASSPAYEQY
TRBJ1-2	TRBV12-3/TRBV12-4	ASNVQGAYGYT
TRBJ2-7	TRBV2	ASRFRQGIYEQY
TRBJ1-3	TRBV7-8	ASSGGQGNTIY
TRBJ2-1	TRBV7-2	ASSPWGDSSHNEQF
TRBJ1-1	TRBV5-1	ASSGETGIGTEAF
TRBJ2-7	TRBV2	ASSAGTGIYEQY
TRBJ2-7	TRBV7-2	ASSWSGYEQY
TRBJ2-3	TRBV24-1	ATSDPTLAGFTDTQY
TRBJ2-2	TRBV6-6	ASSYSTATGELF